The 16 T cell receptor beta chains presented below share a single source sample, sequenced in a study of blood T cell repertoires in COVID-19. Repertoires were generated with immunoSEQ multiplex PCR, while TCRdb's copy carries only in-frame clones and drops some. Altogether hundreds of thousands of clones are present, about 90% being singletons, with the ten largest covering 2% to 2.5%. Sample: peripheral blood. The receptors were sampled from a woman in her thirties who had recovered from COVID-19.

The chain joins TRBV2 to TRBJ2-1, with 8 bases that match TRBD2. The junction had 10 bases not matched to a gene; V was cut back by 6 bases and J by 9 bases. CDR3 length equals 14 residues. The germline CDR1 and CDR2 sequences are SNHLY and FYNNEI. CDR3 coding DNA: TGTGCCAGCAGCTCGGGGGGGCCTGCGCCTGAGCAGTTCTTC. Translating it yields CASSSGGPAPEQFF.

The rearrangement uses TRBV3-1 (or the pseudogene TRBV3-2) and TRBJ2-1, with 8 bases that match TRBD1. V shed 4 bases, J shed 12 bases, and the junction held 2 bases outside the gene matches. This CDR3 region has 11 residues. Germline lookup yields CDR1 LGHDT and CDR2 YNNKEL (reference sequence). This CDR3 reads CASSPGTGQFF. In DNA form, the CDR3 reads TGTGCCAGCAGCCCCGGGACAGGGCAGTTCTTC.

The chain recombines TRBV5-8 with TRBJ2-3, with 7 bases aligning to TRBD2. In germline, CDR1 is SGHTS, CDR2 YDEGEE. With 0 bases clipped from V and 0 bases from J, the junction kept 4 bases outside the gene matches. CDR3 length: 16 amino acids. The CDR3 spells CASSLGRGTSTDTQYF. The CDR3, as DNA: TGTGCCAGCAGCTTGGGGCGGGGGACTAGCACAGATACGCAGTATTTT.

Only one count was recorded for this clone. The V gene is TRBV27, the J gene TRBJ1-4; TRBD1 agrees at 7 bases. V lost 8 bases to trimming and J lost 0 bases; unmatched junction nucleotides: 6. Germline values: CDR1 MNHEY, CDR2 SMNVEV (reference sequence). The CDR3 contains 15 residues. CDR3 bases: TGTGCCAGCGGTACAGGGGATGCAACTAATGAAAAACTGTTTTTT. Amino acids: CASGTGDATNEKLFF.

This clone was recorded once. The chain has TRBV19 and TRBJ2-4, with TRBD2 matching 11 bases. J gave up 4 bases and V 5 bases, and 4 bases lay outside the gene matches. This CDR3 has 15 residues. The germline V gene encodes CDR1 LNHDA and CDR2 SQIVND (reference sequence). The CDR3 loop reads CASSPWTSGKNIQYF. CDR3 in DNA: TGTGCCAGTAGTCCATGGACTAGCGGGAAAAACATTCAGTACTTC.

The chain uses TRBV28 and TRBJ2-1; D perhaps matches TRBD2 (6 bases). The germline V gene encodes CDR1 MDHEN and CDR2 SYDVKM. This CDR3 comprises 13 residues. V shed 2 bases and J shed 7 bases, with 9 bases lying between them. CDR3 residues: CASSLGGSNEQFF. The CDR3, as DNA: TGTGCCAGCAGTTTAGGAGGGAGTAATGAGCAGTTCTTC. The full variable domain, its missing parts supplied by reference TRBV28 and TRBJ2-1, is DVKVTQSSRYLVKRTGEKVFLECVQDMDHENMFWYRQDPGLGLRLIYFSYDVKMKEKGDIPEGYSVSREKKERFSLILESASTNQTSMYLCASSLGGSNEQFFGPGTRLTVL.

DNA of the CDR3: TGTGCCAGCAGTTACTCGACCAGGGGGCGGTTTGAAGCTTTCTTT. Translating it yields CASSYSTRGRFEAFF. V is TRBV6-5 and J is TRBJ1-1; 8 bases map to TRBD1. Germline assignment: CDR1 MNHEY and CDR2 SVGAGI. V gave up 0 bases and J gave up 7 bases; unmatched junction bases: 7. The CDR3 is 15 amino acids.

J is TRBJ2-2 and V is TRBV29-1; D is possibly TRBD1 (6 bases). The V end lost 4 bases, the J end lost 7 bases, and 16 bases lay between the germline ends. Germline V lookup: CDR1 SQVTM, CDR2 ANQGSEA. This CDR3 contains 14 residues. The chain's CDR3 is CSVVLARGIGELFF. The CDR3 nucleotides are TGCAGCGTTGTCCTCGCGAGGGGGATCGGGGAGCTGTTTTTT.

V is TRBV7-2 and J is TRBJ2-3, with TRBD2 matching 7 bases. V was clipped by 5 bases and J by 4 bases; unmatched bases: 15. Germline V gene lookup returns CDR1 SGHTA and CDR2 FQGNSA. The CDR3 runs 17 residues. The CDR3 DNA reads as TGTGCCAGCAGCGGTCGGACTAGAATGCTTGGGCCAGATACGCAGTATTTT. This translates into CASSGRTRMLGPDTQYF.

The chain joins TRBV5-4 to TRBJ2-3; TRBD2 matches 8 bases. The J segment lost 0 bases and the V segment lost 5 bases, leaving 5 bases of the junction unmatched. The CDR3 is made up of 15 amino acids. The V gene's germline CDR1 is SGHNT and CDR2 YYREEE (reference sequence). CDR3 DNA: TGTGCCAGCAGTTCAGCGGGAGTGAGCACAGATACGCAGTATTTT. It encodes CASSSAGVSTDTQYF.

The CDR3 region has the DNA TGTGCCACCAGTGGGACAGGGTCCTCCGGGGAGCTGTTTTTT. As protein: CATSGTGSSGELFF. The genes are TRBV24-1 and TRBJ2-2, with TRBD1 matching 8 bases. CDR1 and CDR2 from the germline V gene are KGHDR and SFDVKD. The CDR3 length is 14 residues. V trimming: 5 bases; J trimming: 6 bases; junction bases outside the gene matches: 4.

This clone was picked up one time. V gene TRBV10-3 combines with J gene TRBJ1-2; 12 nucleotides match TRBD1. With 4 bases clipped from V and 8 bases from J, the junction kept 17 bases outside the gene matches. Germline assignment: CDR1 ENHRY and CDR2 SYGVKD. The CDR3 spans 18 residues. DNA for the CDR3: TGTGCCATCAGTGGAGGGTCTAGGCAGGGACAGGGGGCGCTGGGCTACACCTTC. Its translation is CAISGGSRQGQGALGYTF.

The rearrangement uses TRBV11-2 and TRBJ2-4; D might be TRBD1 (5 bases). CDR1 and CDR2 from the germline V gene are SGHAT and FQNNGV. The V end was cut by 5 bases, the J end by 3 bases, with 17 bases between. The CDR3 covers 16 residues. The CDR3 sequence is CASSRIREGVKNIQYF. CDR3 sequence (DNA): TGTGCCAGCAGCCGCATCAGGGAAGGGGTCAAAAACATTCAGTACTTC.

The chain joins TRBV6-2 or TRBV6-3 to TRBJ2-2; D may be TRBD1 (5 bases). V gave up 0 bases and J gave up 5 bases, with 13 bases separating them. Germline loops: CDR1 MNHEY, CDR2 SVGEGT. The CDR3 runs 16 residues. CDR3 sequence reads: CASSYSAGHLTGELFF. In nucleotides, the CDR3 is TGTGCCAGCAGTTACTCGGCCGGACACCTAACCGGGGAGCTGTTTTTT.

The chain recombines TRBV7-9 with TRBJ2-7, with D perhaps matching TRBD2 (6 bases). Germline V CDR1 and CDR2: SEHNR, FQNEAQ (reference sequence). Trimming pared 1 base from V and 4 bases from J, leaving 8 bases between. This CDR3 spans 13 amino acids. CDR3 nucleotides: TGTGCCAGCAGCTTAGTTAGCGGTTACGAGCAGTACTTC. Protein sequence: CASSLVSGYEQYF.

V usage is TRBV2 and J usage is TRBJ1-1, with TRBD1 matching 9 bases. Germline lookup yields CDR1 SNHLY and CDR2 FYNNEI. V was pared by 5 bases and J by 5 bases, with 9 bases of the junction left unmatched. The CDR3 spans 15 residues. The CDR3 reads CASSPWTGVGTEAFF. The CDR3 DNA follows: TGTGCCAGCAGTCCTTGGACAGGGGTGGGAACTGAAGCTTTCTTT.